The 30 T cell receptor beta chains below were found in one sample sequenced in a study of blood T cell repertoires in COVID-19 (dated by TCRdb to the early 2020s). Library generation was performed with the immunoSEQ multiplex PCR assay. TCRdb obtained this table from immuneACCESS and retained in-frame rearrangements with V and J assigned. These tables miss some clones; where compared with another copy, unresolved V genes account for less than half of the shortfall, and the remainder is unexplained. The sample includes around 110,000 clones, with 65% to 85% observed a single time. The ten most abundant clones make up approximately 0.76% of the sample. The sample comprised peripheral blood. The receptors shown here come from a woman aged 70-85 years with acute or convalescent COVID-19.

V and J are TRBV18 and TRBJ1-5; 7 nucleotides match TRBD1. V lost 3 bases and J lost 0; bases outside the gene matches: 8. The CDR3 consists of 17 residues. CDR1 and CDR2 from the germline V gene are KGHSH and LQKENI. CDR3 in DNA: TGTGCCAGCTCACCTGGGACAGAAGAATTTAGCAATCAGCCCCAGCATTTT. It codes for CASSPGTEEFSNQPQHF.

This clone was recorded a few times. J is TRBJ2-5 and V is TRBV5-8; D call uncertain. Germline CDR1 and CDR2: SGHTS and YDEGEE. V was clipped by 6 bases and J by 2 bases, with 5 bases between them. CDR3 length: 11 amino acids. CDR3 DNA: TGTGCCAGCAACCTACAAGAGACCCAGTACTTC. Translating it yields CASNLQETQYF.

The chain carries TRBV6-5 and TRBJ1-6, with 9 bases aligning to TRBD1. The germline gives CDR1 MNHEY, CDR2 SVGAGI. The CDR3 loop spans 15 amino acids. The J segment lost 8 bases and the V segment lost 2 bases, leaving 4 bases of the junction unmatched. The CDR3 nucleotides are TGTGCCAGCAGTTACGAAGGACAGGGGTATTCACCCCTCCACTTT. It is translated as CASSYEGQGYSPLHF.

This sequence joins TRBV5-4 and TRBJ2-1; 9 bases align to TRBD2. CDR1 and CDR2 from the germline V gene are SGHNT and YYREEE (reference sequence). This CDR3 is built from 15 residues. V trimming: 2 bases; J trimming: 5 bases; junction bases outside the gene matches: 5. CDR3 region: CASSFRLAGNNEQFF. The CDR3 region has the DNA TGTGCCAGCAGCTTTCGCCTAGCGGGAAACAATGAGCAGTTCTTC.

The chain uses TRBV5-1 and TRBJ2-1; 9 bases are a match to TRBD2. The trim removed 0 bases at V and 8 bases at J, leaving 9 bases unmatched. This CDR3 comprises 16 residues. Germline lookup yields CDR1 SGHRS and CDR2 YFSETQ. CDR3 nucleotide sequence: TGCGCCAGCAGCTTGGAGCGGCGGGGGGGCATCGATGAGCAGTTCTTC. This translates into CASSLERRGGIDEQFF.

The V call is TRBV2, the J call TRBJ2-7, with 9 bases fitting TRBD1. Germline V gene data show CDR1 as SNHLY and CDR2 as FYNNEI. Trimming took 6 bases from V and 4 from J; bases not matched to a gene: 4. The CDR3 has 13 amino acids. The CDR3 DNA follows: TGTGCCAGCAGGGACAGGGGTTCGTACGAGCAGTACTTC. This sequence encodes CASRDRGSYEQYF.

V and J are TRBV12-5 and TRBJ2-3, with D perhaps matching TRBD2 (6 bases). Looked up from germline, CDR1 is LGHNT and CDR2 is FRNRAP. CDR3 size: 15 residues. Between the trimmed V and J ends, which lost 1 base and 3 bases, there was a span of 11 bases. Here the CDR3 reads CASGLGLGPTDTQYF. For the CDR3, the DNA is TGTGCTAGTGGTTTGGGACTAGGCCCTACAGATACGCAGTATTTT.

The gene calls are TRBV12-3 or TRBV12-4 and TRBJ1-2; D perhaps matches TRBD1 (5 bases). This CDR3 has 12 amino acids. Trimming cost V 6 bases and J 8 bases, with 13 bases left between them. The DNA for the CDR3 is TGTGCCAGCAGCCAGGGTACTGACGGCTACACCTTC. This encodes CASSQGTDGYTF.

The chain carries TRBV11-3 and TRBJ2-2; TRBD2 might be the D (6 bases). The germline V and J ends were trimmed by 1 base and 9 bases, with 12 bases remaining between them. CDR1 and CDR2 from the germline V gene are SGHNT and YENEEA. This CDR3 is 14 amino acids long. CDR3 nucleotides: TGTGCCAGCAGCTTAGGGGACTCGGACCGGGAGCTGTTTTTT. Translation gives CASSLGDSDRELFF.

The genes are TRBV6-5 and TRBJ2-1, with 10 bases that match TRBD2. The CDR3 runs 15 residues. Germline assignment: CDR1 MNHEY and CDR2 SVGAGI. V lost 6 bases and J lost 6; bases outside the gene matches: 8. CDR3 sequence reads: CASRTGLAVSNEQFF. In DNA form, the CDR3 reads TGTGCCAGCAGGACCGGACTAGCGGTCTCCAATGAGCAGTTCTTC.

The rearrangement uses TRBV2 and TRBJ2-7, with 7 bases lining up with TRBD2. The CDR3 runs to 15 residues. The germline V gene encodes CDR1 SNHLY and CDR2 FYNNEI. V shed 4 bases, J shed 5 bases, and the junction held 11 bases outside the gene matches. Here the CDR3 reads CASSGGGSTSDEQYF. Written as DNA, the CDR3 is TGTGCCAGCAGTGGTGGGGGATCCACTAGCGACGAGCAGTACTTC.

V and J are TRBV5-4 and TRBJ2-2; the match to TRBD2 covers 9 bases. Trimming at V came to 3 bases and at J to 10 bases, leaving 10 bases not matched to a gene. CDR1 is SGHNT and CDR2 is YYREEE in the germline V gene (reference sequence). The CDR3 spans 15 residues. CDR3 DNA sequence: TGTGCCAGCAGCTCCTTGGCGGGGGGGCCGGAGGAGCTGTTTTTT. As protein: CASSSLAGGPEELFF.

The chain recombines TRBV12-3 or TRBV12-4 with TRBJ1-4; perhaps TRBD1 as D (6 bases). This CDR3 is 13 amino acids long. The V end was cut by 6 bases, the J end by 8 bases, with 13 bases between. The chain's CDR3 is CASRYREGEKLFF. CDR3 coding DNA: TGTGCCAGCAGGTACAGGGAGGGAGAAAAACTGTTTTTT.

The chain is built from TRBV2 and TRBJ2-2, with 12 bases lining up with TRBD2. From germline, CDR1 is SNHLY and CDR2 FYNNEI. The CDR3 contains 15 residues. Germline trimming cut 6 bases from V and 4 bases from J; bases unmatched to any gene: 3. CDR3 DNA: TGTGCCAGCAGAGGGACTAGCGGGTTCACCGGGGAGCTGTTTTTT. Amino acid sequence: CASRGTSGFTGELFF. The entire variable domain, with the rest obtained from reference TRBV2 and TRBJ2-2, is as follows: EPEVTQTPSHQVTQMGQEVILRCVPISNHLYFYWYRQILGQKVEFLVSFYNNEISEKSEIFDDQFSVERPDGSNFTLKIRSTKLEDSAMYFCASRGTSGFTGELFFGEGSRLTVL.

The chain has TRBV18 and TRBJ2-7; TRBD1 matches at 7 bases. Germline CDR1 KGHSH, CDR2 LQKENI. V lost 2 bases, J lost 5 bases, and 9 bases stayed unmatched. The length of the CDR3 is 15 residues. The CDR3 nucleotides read TGTGCCAGCTCACCAATGACAGGGTTGAGAAACGAGCAGTACTTC. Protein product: CASSPMTGLRNEQYF.

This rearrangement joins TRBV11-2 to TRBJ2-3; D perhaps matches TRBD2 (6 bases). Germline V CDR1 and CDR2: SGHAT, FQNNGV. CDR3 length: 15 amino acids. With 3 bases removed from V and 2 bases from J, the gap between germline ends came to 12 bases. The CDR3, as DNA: TGTGCCAGCAGCTTGGCGGGGCTCTACACAGATACGCAGTATTTT. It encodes CASSLAGLYTDTQYF. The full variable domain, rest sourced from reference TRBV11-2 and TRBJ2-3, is EAGVAQSPRYKIIEKRQSVAFWCNPISGHATLYWYQQILGQGPKLLIQFQNNGVVDDSQLPKDRFSAERLKGVDSTLKIQPAKLEDSAVYLCASSLAGLYTDTQYFGPGTRLTVL.

CDR3 protein: CASSKGTREDYGYTF. The CDR3 DNA reads as TGTGCCAGCAGTAAGGGGACCAGGGAGGACTATGGCTACACCTTC. This sequence joins TRBV6-5 and TRBJ1-2, with D perhaps matching TRBD1 (5 bases). Trimming took off 5 bases at V and 3 bases at J, with 16 bases between the two ends. Germline assignment: CDR1 MNHEY and CDR2 SVGAGI. There are 15 residues in the CDR3.

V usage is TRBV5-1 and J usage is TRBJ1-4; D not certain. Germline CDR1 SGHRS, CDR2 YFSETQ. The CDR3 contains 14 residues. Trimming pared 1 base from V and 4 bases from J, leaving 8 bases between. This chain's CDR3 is CASSLSGFNEKLFF. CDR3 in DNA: TGCGCCAGCAGCTTGTCCGGGTTTAATGAAAAACTGTTTTTT.

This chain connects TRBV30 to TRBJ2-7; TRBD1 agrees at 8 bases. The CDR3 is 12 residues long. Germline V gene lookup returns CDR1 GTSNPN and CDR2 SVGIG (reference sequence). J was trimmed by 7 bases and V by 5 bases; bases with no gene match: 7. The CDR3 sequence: CAWDRGRGEQYF. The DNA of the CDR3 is TGTGCCTGGGACAGGGGTCGTGGTGAGCAGTACTTC.

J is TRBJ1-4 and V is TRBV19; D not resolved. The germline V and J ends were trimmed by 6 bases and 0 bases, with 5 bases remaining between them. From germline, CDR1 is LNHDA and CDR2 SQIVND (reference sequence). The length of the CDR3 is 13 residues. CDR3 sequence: CASSESTNEKLFF. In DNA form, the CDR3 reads TGTGCCAGTAGCGAGTCAACTAATGAAAAACTGTTTTTT.

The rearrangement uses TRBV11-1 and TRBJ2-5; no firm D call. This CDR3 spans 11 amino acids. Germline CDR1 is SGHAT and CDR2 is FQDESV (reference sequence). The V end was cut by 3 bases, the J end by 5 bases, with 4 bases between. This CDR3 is CASSFEETQYF. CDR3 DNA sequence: TGTGCCAGCAGCTTTGAGGAGACCCAGTACTTC.

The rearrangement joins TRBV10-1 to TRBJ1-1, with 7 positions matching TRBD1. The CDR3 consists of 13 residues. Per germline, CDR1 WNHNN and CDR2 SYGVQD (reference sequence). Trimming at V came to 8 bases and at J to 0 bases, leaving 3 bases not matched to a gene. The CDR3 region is CASRDSMNTEAFF. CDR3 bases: TGCGCCAGCCGGGACAGCATGAACACTGAAGCTTTCTTT.

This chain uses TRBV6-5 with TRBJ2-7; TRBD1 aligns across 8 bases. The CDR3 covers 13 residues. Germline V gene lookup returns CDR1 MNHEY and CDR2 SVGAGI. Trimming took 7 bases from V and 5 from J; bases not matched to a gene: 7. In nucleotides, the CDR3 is TGTGCCAGCACCGCGACAGGGGTCGACGAGCAGTACTTC. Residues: CASTATGVDEQYF.

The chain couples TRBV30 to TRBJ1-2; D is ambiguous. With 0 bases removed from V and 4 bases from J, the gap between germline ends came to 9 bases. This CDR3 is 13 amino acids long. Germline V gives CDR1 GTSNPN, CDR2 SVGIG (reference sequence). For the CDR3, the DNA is TGTGCCTGGAGTGTATTGCAGTTCTATGGCTACACCTTC. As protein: CAWSVLQFYGYTF.

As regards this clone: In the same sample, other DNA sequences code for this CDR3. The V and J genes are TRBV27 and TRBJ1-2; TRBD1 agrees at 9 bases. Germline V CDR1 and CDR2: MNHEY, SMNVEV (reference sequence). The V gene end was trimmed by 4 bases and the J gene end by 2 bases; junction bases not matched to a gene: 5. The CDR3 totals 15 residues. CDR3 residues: CASSSLTGGNYGYTF. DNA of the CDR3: TGTGCCAGCAGTTCGTTGACAGGGGGGAACTATGGCTACACCTTC.

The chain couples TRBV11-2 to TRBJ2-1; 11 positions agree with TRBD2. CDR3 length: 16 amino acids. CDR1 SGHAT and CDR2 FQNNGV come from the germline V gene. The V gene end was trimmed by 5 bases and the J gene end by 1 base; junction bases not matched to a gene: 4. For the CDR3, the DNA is TGTGCCAGCAGCCCCGGGACTAGCGGATCCTACAATGAGCAGTTCTTC. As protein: CASSPGTSGSYNEQFF.

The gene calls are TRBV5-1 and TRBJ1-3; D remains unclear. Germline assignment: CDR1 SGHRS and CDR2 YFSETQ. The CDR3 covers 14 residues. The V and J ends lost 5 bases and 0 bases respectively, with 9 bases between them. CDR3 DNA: TGCGCCAGCAGGTCACAGAGCTCTGGAAACACCATATATTTT. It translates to CASRSQSSGNTIYF.

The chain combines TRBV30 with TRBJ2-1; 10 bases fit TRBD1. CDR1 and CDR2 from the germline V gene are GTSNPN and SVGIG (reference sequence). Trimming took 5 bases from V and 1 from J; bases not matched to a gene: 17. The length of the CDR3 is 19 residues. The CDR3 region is CAWPQEGQGPTFSYNEQFF. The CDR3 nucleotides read TGTGCCTGGCCCCAGGAGGGACAGGGGCCAACTTTTTCCTACAATGAGCAGTTCTTC.

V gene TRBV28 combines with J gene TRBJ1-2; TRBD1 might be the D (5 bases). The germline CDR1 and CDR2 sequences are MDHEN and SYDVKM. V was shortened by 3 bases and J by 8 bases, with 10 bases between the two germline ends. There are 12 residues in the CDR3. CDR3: CASSLVQGGYTF. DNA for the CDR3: TGTGCCAGCAGTTTGGTTCAGGGAGGCTACACCTTC.

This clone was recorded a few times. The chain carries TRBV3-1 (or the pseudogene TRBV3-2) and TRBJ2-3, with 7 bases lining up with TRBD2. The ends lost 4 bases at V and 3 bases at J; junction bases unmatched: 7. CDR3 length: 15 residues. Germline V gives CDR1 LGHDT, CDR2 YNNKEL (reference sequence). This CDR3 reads CASSPGRASTDTQYF. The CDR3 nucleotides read TGTGCCAGCAGCCCAGGGAGGGCTTCGACAGATACGCAGTATTTT.